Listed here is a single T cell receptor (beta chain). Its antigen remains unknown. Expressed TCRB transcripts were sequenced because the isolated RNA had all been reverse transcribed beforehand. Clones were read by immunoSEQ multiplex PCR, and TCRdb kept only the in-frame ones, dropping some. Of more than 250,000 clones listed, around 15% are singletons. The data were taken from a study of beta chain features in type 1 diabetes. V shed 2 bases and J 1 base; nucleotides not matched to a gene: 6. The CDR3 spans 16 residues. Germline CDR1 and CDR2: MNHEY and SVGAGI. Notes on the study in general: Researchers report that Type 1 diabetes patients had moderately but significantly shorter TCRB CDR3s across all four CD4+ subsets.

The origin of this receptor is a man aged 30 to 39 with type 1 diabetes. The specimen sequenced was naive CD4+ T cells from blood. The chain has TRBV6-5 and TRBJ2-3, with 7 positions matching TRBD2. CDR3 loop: CASSYRGGTGTDTQYF. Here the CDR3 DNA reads TGTGCCAGCAGTTACCGCGGGGGAACCGGCACAGATACGCAGTATTTT.